Below are 16 T cell receptor beta chains sequenced from a single sample in a study of shared clonotypes between healthy human individuals. The table came from immunoSEQ multiplex PCR; TCRdb's copy has only in-frame clones and leaves some out. The sample comprises about 1,800,000 clones, just under 95% of which are singletons, and approximately 1% rests with the top ten. The naive CD8 population came from CD45RO-negative cells selected for CCR7, without terminally differentiated effector memory CD45RA+ cells. The sequenced material came from naive CD8+ T cells sorted from blood. These receptors were obtained from a man aged 18-30 years in good health.

CDR3 residues: CASSVTGSMNTEAFF. DNA for the CDR3: TGTGCCAGCAGCGTAACAGGGTCAATGAACACTGAAGCTTTCTTT. This chain links TRBV9 with TRBJ1-1, with D possibly matching TRBD1 (6 bases). There are 15 residues in the CDR3. V was clipped by 1 base and J by 0 bases, with 10 bases between them. Germline-derived CDR1 and CDR2 are SGDLS and YYNGEE.

The V and J genes are TRBV11-3 and TRBJ1-5, with TRBD1 matching 12 bases. Germline-derived CDR1 and CDR2 are SGHNT and YENEEA. The junction had 5 bases not matched to a gene; V was cut back by 0 bases and J by 2 bases. The length of the CDR3 is 18 residues. CDR3 in amino acids: CASSLDRDRGPCNQPQHF. The CDR3 DNA reads as TGTGCCAGCAGCTTAGATAGGGACAGGGGGCCTTGCAATCAGCCCCAGCATTTT.

The J gene is TRBJ2-1, the V gene TRBV5-4, with 10 bases fitting TRBD2. The V and J ends lost 5 bases and 5 bases, in that order; junction bases with no gene match: 4. Germline V CDR1 and CDR2: SGHNT, YYREEE (reference sequence). This CDR3 has 14 amino acids. The CDR3 reads CASRKRGGNNEQFF. CDR3 nucleotide sequence: TGTGCCAGCAGGAAGCGGGGGGGCAACAATGAGCAGTTCTTC.

V is TRBV4-1 and J is TRBJ1-5; 7 bases fit TRBD1. The CDR3 length is 15 residues. Per the germline V gene, CDR1 is MGHRA and CDR2 is YSYEKL. With 3 bases clipped from V and 3 bases from J, the junction kept 5 bases outside the gene matches. The DNA for the CDR3 is TGCGCCAGCAGCCACCCCGGACAGGCCAATCAGCCCCAGCATTTT. Residues: CASSHPGQANQPQHF.

CDR3 nucleotides: TGTGCCAGCAGGACGACAGGGGGGAGCTCCTACGAGCAGTACTTC. It codes for CASRTTGGSSYEQYF. The chain joins TRBV27 to TRBJ2-7, with 9 nucleotides matching TRBD1. Looked up from germline, CDR1 is MNHEY and CDR2 is SMNVEV (reference sequence). The CDR3 length is 15 residues. The ends lost 6 bases at V and 0 bases at J; junction bases unmatched: 6.

V and J are TRBV13 and TRBJ2-7, with no clear D. The CDR3 extends over 12 amino acids. From germline, CDR1 is PRHDT and CDR2 FYEKMQ (reference sequence). V was trimmed by 0 bases and J by 5 bases, leaving 5 bases between them. The CDR3 nucleotides are TGTGCCAGCAGCTTAGGGTTGAACGAGCAGTACTTC. This gives the protein CASSLGLNEQYF.

This clone was picked up one time. This sequence joins TRBV4-1 and TRBJ2-7, with D perhaps being TRBD1 or TRBD2 (6 bases each). Trimming removed 0 bases at V and 2 bases at J, with 11 bases between. The CDR3 runs to 15 residues. CDR1 is MGHRA, CDR2 YSYEKL, per germline. This CDR3 reads CASSQERRGPYEQYF. DNA for the CDR3: TGCGCCAGCAGCCAAGAGAGACGGGGGCCCTACGAGCAGTACTTC.

The V and J genes are TRBV6-5 and TRBJ2-5; the match to TRBD1 covers 8 bases. The CDR3 consists of 12 residues. V shed 9 bases, J shed 3 bases, and the junction held 3 bases outside the gene matches. Germline V gives CDR1 MNHEY, CDR2 SVGAGI. Here the CDR3 reads CASMTGEETQYF. The CDR3 DNA follows: TGTGCCAGTATGACAGGGGAAGAGACCCAGTACTTC.

This clone has more than one count but fewer than ten. The V and J genes are TRBV6-5 and TRBJ1-2, with 7 bases aligning to TRBD1. This CDR3 contains 13 residues. V was clipped by 6 bases and J by 6 bases; unmatched bases: 7. CDR1 is MNHEY and CDR2 is SVGAGI in the germline V gene. CDR3 coding DNA: TGTGCCAGCAGCTTACAGGGGCGGAATGGCTACACCTTC. Encoded protein: CASSLQGRNGYTF.

The genes are TRBV15 and TRBJ2-5, with 7 nucleotides matching TRBD1. The V gene's germline CDR1 is LNHNV and CDR2 YYDKDF (reference sequence). V dropped 0 bases and J dropped 2; count of bases not matched to a gene: 0. The length of the CDR3 is 14 residues. The CDR3 DNA is TGTGCCACCAGCAGAGAACAGGGGCAAGAGACCCAGTACTTC. Encoded protein: CATSREQGQETQYF. Full variable domain (rest looked up from reference TRBV15 and TRBJ2-5): DAMVIQNPRYQVTQFGKPVTLSCSQTLNHNVMYWYQQKSSQAPKLLFHYYDKDFNNEADTPDNFQSRRPNTSFCFLDIRSPGLGDTAMYLCATSREQGQETQYFGPGTRLLVL.

The chain couples TRBV5-8 to TRBJ2-7; D perhaps matches TRBD1 (6 bases). CDR1 and CDR2 from the germline V gene are SGHTS and YDEGEE. This CDR3 has 15 amino acids. The V end was cut by 4 bases, the J end by 2 bases, with 16 bases between. The CDR3 DNA is TGTGCCAGCAGCCTGCATGGGTCAGGGGCCTACGAGCAGTACTTC. Translation gives CASSLHGSGAYEQYF.

V usage is TRBV20-1 and J usage is TRBJ1-1; D is uncertain. This CDR3 has 11 residues. The V end lost 6 bases, the J end lost 5 bases, and 10 bases lay between the germline ends. Germline loops: CDR1 DFQATT, CDR2 SNEGSKA (reference sequence). CDR3 sequence: CSARLITEAFF. The CDR3 coding sequence is TGCAGTGCAAGGTTGATTACTGAAGCTTTCTTT.

The chain recombines TRBV19 with TRBJ2-1; weak D call: TRBD2 (6 bases). Deletions cut 3 bases from V and 0 bases from J, with 15 bases between. Germline loops: CDR1 LNHDA, CDR2 SQIVND (reference sequence). The length of the CDR3 is 17 residues. CDR3 nucleotides: TGTGCCAGTAGTATGTTTGGGCTAGCGAGCTCCTACAATGAGCAGTTCTTC. Its translation is CASSMFGLASSYNEQFF.

The chain links TRBV5-6 to TRBJ2-1; D is perhaps TRBD2 (6 bases). The CDR3 length is 14 residues. The germline CDR1 and CDR2 sequences are SGHDT and YYEEEE. Trimming pared 0 bases from V and 3 bases from J, leaving 7 bases between. The chain's CDR3 is CASSLASDYNEQFF. The CDR3 DNA is TGTGCCAGCAGCTTGGCTAGCGACTACAATGAGCAGTTCTTC.

The chain couples TRBV4-3 to TRBJ2-7; 8 bases line up with TRBD1. The V gene end was trimmed by 0 bases and the J gene end by 1 base; junction bases not matched to a gene: 8. There are 17 residues in the CDR3. Per germline, CDR1 LGHNA and CDR2 YSLEER. CDR3 region: CASSQDGTGVGSYEQYF. CDR3 sequence (DNA): TGCGCCAGCAGCCAAGACGGGACAGGTGTTGGTTCCTACGAGCAGTACTTC.

Worth noting for this clone: Other DNA sequences in the sample encode the same CDR3. Written as DNA, the CDR3 is TGTGCCAGCAGCCCGGGCCTCCCCTACGAGCAGTACTTC. Its protein is CASSPGLPYEQYF. The V call is TRBV6-5, the J call TRBJ2-7; the D is unclear. The CDR3 contains 13 residues. Germline values: CDR1 MNHEY, CDR2 SVGAGI. V lost 6 bases to trimming and J lost 2 bases, with 11 bases between them.